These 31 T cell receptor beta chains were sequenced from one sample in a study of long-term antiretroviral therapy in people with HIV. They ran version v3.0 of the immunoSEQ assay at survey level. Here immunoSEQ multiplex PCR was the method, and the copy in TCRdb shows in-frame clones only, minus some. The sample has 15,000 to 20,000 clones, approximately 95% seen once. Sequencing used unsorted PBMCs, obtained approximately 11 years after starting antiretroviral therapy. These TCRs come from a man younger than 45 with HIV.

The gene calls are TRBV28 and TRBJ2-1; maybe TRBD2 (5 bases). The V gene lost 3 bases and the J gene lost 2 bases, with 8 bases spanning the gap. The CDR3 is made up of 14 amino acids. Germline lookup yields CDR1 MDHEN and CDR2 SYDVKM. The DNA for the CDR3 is TGTGCCAGCAGTTTCCGGGGTGCCTACAATGAGCAGTTCTTC. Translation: CASSFRGAYNEQFF.

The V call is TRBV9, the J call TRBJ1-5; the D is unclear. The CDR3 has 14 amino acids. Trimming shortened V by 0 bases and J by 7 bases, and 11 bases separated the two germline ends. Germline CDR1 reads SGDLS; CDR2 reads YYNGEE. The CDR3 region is CASSVGADGQPQHF. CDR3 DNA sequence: TGTGCCAGCAGCGTAGGGGCGGACGGGCAGCCCCAGCATTTT.

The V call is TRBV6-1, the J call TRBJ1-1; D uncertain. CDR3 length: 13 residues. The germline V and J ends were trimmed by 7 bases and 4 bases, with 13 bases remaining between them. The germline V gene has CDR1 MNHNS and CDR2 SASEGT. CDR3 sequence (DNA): TGTGCCAGCACACGGGTAGACGCCACTGAAGCTTTCTTT. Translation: CASTRVDATEAFF.

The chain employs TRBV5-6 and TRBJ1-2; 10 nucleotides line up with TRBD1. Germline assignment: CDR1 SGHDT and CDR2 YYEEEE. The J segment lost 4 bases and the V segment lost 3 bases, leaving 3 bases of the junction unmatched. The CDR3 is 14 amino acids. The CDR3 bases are TGTGCCAGCAGCTGGACAGGGGGAGGCTATGGCTACACCTTC. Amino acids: CASSWTGGGYGYTF.

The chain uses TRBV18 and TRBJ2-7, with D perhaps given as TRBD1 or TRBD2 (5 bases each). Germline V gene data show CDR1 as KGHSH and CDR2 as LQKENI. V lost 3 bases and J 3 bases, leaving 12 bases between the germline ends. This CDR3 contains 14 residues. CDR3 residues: CASSPSRDGYEQYV. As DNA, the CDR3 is TGTGCCAGCTCACCTAGCCGGGACGGCTACGAGCAGTACGTC.

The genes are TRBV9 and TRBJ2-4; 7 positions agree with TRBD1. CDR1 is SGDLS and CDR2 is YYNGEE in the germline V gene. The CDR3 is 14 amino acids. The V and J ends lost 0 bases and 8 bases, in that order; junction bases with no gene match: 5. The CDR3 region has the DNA TGTGCCAGCAGCGTAGCATACAGGGGAGACATTCAGTACTTC. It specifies CASSVAYRGDIQYF.

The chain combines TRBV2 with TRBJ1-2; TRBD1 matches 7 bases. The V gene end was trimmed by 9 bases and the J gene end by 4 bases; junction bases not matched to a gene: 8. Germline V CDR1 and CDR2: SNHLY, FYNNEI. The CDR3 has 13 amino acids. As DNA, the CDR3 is TGTGCCAGTACGGGACAGATAACCTATGGCTACACCTTC. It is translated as CASTGQITYGYTF.

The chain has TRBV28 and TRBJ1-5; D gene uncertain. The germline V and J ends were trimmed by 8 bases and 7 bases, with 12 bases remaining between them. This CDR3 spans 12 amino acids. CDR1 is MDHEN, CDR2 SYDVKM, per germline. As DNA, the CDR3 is TGTGCCAGCTTCTCACCTAGCCAGCCCCAGCATTTT. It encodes CASFSPSQPQHF.

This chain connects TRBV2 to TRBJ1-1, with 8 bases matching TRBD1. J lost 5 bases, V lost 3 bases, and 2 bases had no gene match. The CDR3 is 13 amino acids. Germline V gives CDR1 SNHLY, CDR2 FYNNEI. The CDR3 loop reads CASSDWTGTEAFF. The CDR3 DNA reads TGTGCCAGCAGTGATTGGACAGGGACTGAAGCTTTCTTT.

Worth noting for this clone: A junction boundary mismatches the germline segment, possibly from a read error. The CDR3 bases are TGTGCCAGCAGCTTAGGGGGAGCCGGGACTAGTAGCTCCTCCGACGAGCAGTACTTC. This codes for CASSLGGAGTSSSSDEQYF. The V call is TRBV7-2, the J call TRBJ2-7; TRBD2 agrees at 8 bases. Germline CDR1 reads SGHTA; CDR2 reads FQGNSA. This CDR3 region has 19 residues.

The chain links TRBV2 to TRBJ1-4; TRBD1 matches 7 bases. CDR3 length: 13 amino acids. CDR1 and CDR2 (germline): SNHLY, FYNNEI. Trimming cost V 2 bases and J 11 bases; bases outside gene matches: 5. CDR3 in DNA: TGTGCCAGCAGTGAATTGACAGGGAAGAAACTGTTTTTT. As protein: CASSELTGKKLFF.

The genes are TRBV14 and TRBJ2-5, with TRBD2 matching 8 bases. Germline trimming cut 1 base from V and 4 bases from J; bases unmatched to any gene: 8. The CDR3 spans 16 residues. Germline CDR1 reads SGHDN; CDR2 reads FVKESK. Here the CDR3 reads CASSQAKGLDVETQYF. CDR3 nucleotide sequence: TGTGCCAGCAGCCAAGCGAAGGGACTAGATGTAGAGACCCAGTACTTC.

CDR3 DNA sequence: TGTGCCAGCAGTGATGGACAGGGGCAAGAGACCCAGTACTTC. The encoded protein is CASSDGQGQETQYF. This chain joins TRBV9 and TRBJ2-5, with TRBD1 matching 9 bases. Germline CDR1 SGDLS, CDR2 YYNGEE. Unmatched junction bases numbered 4, after V lost 5 bases and J lost 2 bases. The CDR3 loop spans 14 amino acids.

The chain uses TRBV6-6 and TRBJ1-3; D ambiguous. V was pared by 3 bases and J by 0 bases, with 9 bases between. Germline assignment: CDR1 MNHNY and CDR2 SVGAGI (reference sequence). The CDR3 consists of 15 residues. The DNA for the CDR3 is TGTGCCAGCAGTTATCGGTCCATCTCTGGAAACACCATATATTTT. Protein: CASSYRSISGNTIYF.

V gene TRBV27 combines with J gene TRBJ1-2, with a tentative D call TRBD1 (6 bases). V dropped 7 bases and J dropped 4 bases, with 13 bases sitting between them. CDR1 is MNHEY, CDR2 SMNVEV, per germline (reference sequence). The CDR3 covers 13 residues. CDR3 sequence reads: CASKIPGVYGYTF. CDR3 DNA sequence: TGTGCCAGCAAGATCCCAGGGGTCTATGGCTACACCTTC.

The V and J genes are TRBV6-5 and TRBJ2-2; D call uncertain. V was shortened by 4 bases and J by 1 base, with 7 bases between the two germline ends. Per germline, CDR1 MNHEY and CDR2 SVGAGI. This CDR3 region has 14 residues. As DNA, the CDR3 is TGTGCCAGCAGTTTCGCCCAGAACACCGGGGAGCTGTTTTTT. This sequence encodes CASSFAQNTGELFF.

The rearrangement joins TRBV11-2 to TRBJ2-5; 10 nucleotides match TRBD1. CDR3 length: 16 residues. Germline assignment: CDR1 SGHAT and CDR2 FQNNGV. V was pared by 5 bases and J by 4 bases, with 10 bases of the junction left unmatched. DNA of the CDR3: TGTGCCAGCAGCCGAGGGACAGGGGTCGAACCAGAGACCCAGTACTTC. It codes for CASSRGTGVEPETQYF.

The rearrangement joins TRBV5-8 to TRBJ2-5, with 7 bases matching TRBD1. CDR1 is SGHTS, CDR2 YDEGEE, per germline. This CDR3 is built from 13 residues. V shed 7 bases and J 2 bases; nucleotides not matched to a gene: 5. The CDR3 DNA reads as TGTGCCAGCGGAAAACAGGGGCAAGAGACCCAGTACTTC. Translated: CASGKQGQETQYF.

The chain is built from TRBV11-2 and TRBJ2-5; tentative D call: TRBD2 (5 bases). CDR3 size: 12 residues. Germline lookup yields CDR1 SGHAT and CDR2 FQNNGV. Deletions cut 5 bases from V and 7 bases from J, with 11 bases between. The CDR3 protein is CASSPESGTQYF. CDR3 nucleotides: TGTGCCAGCAGCCCCGAGAGCGGGACCCAGTACTTC.

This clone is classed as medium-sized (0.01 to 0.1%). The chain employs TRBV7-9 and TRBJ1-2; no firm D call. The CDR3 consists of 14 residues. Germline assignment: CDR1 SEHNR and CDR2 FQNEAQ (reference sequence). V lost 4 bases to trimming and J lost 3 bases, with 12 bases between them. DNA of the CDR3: TGTGCCAGCAGCTCCATCGACCTGTACTATGGCTACACCTTC. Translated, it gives CASSSIDLYYGYTF.

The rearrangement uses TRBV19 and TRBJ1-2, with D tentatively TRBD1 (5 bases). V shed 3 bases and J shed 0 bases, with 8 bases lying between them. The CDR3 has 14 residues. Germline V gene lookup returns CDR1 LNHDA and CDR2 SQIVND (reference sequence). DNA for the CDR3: TGTGCCAGTAGTATTTGGGGGACTAACTATGGCTACACCTTC. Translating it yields CASSIWGTNYGYTF.

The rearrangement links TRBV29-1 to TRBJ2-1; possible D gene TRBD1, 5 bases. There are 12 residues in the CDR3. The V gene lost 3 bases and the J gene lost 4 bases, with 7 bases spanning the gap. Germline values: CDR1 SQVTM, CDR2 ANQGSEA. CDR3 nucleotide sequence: TGCAGCGTTGATGACAGTTACAATGAGCAGTTCTTC. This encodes CSVDDSYNEQFF.

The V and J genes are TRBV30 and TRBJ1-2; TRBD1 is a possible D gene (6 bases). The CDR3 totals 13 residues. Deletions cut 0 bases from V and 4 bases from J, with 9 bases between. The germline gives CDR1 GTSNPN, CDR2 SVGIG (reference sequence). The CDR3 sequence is CAWSVQGTYGYTF. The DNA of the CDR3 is TGTGCCTGGAGTGTACAGGGCACCTATGGCTACACCTTC. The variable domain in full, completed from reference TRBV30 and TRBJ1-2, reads SQTIHQWPATLVQPVGSPLSLECTVEGTSNPNLYWYRQAAGRGLQLLFYSVGIGQISSEVPQNLSASRPQDRQFILSSKKLLLSDSGFYLCAWSVQGTYGYTFGSGTRLTVV.

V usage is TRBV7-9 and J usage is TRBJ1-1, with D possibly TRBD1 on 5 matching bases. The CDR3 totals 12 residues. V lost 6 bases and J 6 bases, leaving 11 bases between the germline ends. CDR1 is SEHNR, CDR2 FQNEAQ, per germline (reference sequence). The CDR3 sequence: CASSYQGAEAFF. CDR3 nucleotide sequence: TGTGCCAGCAGTTACCAGGGTGCTGAAGCTTTCTTT.

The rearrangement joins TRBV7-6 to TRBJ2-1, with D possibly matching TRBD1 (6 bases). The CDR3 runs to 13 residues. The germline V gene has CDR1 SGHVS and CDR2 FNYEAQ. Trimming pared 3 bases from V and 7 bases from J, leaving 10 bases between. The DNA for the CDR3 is TGTGCCAGCAGCTTGGGGACATGGAATGAGCAGTTCTTC. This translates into CASSLGTWNEQFF.

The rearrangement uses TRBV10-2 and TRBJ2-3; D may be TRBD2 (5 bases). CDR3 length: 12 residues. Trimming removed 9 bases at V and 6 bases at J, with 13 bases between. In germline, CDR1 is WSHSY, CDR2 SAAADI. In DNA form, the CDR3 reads TGCGCCAGTGCGCCTAGCTTGGATACGCAGTATTTT. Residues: CASAPSLDTQYF.

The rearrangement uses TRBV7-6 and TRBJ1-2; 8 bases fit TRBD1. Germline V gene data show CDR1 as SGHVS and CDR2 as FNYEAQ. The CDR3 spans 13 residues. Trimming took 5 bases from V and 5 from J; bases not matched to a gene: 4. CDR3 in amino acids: CASSPGQVYGYTF. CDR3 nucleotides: TGTGCCAGCAGCCCGGGACAGGTTTATGGCTACACCTTC.

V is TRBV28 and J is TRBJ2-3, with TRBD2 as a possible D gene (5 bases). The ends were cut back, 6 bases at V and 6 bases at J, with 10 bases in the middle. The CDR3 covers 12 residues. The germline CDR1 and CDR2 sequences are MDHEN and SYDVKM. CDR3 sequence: CASRLPGDTQYF. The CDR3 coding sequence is TGTGCCAGCAGGTTACCGGGGGATACGCAGTATTTT.

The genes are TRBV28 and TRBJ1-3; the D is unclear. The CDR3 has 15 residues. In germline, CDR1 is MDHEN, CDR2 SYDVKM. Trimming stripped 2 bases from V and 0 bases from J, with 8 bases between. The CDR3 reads CASSLPRHSGNTIYF. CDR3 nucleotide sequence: TGTGCCAGCAGTTTACCCAGGCACTCTGGAAACACCATATATTTT.

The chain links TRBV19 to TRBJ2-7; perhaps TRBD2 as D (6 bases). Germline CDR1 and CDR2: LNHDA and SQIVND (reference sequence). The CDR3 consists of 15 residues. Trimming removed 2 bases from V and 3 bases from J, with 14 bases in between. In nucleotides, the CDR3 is TGTGCCAGTAGTATATGGGGGGAGAATCGCTACGAGCAGTACTTC. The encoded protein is CASSIWGENRYEQYF.

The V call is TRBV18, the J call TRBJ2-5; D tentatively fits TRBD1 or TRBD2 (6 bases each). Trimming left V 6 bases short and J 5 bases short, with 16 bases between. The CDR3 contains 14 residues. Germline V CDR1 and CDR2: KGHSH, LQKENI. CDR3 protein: CASSQRGVKETQYF. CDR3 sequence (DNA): TGTGCCAGCTCGCAAAGGGGGGTCAAGGAGACCCAGTACTTC.